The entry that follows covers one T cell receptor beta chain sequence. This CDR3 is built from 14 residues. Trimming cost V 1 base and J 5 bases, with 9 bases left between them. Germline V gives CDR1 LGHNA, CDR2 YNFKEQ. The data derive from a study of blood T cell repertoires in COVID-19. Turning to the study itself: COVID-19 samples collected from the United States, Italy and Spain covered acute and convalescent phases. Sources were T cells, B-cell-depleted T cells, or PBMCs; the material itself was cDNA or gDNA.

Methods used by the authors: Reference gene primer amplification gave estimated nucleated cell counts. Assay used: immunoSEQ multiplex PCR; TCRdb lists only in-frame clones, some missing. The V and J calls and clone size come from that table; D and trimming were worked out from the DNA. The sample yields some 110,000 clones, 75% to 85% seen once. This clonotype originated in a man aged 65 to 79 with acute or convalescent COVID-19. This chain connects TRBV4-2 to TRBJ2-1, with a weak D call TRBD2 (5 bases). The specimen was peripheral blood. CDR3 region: CASSQGETDNEQFF. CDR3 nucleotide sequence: TGTGCCAGCAGCCAAGGGGAGACCGACAATGAGCAGTTCTTC.